This T cell receptor beta chain was sequenced during a study of cytomegalovirus exposure and HLA in healthy donors. Findings and caveats of the study: An analysis was carried out later, and it reportedly showed fewer N-insertions in an Asian-associated ancestry cluster than the roughly 670-donor mean. Associated with cytomegalovirus, according to the listing, were fewer than 200 TCR beta chains. A likely sequencing artifact accounted for one observed cluster of highly shared sequence variants.

The length of the CDR3 is 11 residues. Trimming removed 7 bases at V and 6 bases at J, with 13 bases between. CDR1 and CDR2 (germline): SQVTM, ANQGSEA. With respect to this clone: The antigen is undetermined.

PCR employed 60 Vbeta and 13 Jbeta primers. Sequencing used immunoSEQ multiplex PCR; TCRdb keeps in-frame clones, though not all of them. The sample lists some 180,000 clones; roughly 80% were seen once. The TCR originated in a man aged 40-50 years in good health and CMV-seropositive. This chain uses TRBV29-1 with TRBJ2-7; tentatively, D is TRBD1 (5 bases). Sequencing used PBMCs. The CDR3 bases are TGCAGCGGACTTCAAGGGGTCGAGCAGTACTTC. Its translation: CSGLQGVEQYF.